This T cell receptor (beta chain) was recovered during a study of regulatory T cells in long-lasting Graves disease. Study observations and caveats: Preferential use of TRBV28, TRBJ1-2 and TRBJ2-5 was seen in persistent disease. Shared public clonotypes totalled about 2,800 in persistent patients, compared with over 800 in new patients.

The CDR3 contains 14 residues. Germline V CDR1 and CDR2: LNHNV, YYDKDF (reference sequence). The V and J ends lost 2 bases and 4 bases respectively, with 9 bases between them. This clonotype was detected ten times or more. The antigen is not known. TCR beta libraries were built with iRepertoire HTBI primers and Arm-PCR of CDR3 regions. MiXCR was run by TCRdb on the multiplex PCR reads, yielding one entry per CDR3 protein. Found here are about 500,000 distinct CDR3 sequences, 12% of them singletons; the top ten hold more than 8%. Time point of the sample: newly diagnosed GD, antithyroid drugs for less than 3 months. PBMC RNA was the source of the TCR library. The diagnosis of Graves' disease used American Thyroid Association guidelines. The sample also formed part of further work on T cells in Graves' hyperthyroidism and ophthalmopathy. That study adds: Progression to ophthalmopathy was predicted a median of 6.5 months early.

The sequence was obtained from a woman in her 30s with Graves disease. Sequencing used peripheral blood mononuclear cells (PBMCs), obtained at new diagnosis, from a patient treated with antithyroid drugs. The gene calls are TRBV15 and TRBJ2-1, with a possible D match to TRBD1 (5 bases). CDR3 DNA: TGTGCCACCAGCAGAACAGGAAGTTACAATGAGCAGTTCTTC. It yields the protein CATSRTGSYNEQFF.